Described below is a single T cell receptor (beta chain) sequence and its context. This specimen belongs to a study of cytomegalovirus exposure and HLA in healthy donors. Per germline, CDR1 MNHEY and CDR2 SVGAGI. Trimming left V 0 bases short and J 4 bases short, with 9 bases between. There are 14 residues in the CDR3. Use of 60 Vbeta and 13 Jbeta primers characterized the PCR. Libraries were prepared by immunoSEQ multiplex PCR; TCRdb keeps only in-frame clonotypes and omits some of them. The sample lists about 130,000 clones, approximately 80% occurring once. V is TRBV6-5 and J is TRBJ1-2; D ambiguous. The TCR comes from a man aged 30 to 45 in good health and CMV-seropositive. The sequencing input was PBMCs. Here the CDR3 reads CASSYSGLGYGYTF. The CDR3 DNA sequence: TGTGCCAGCAGTTACTCTGGCCTTGGCTATGGCTACACCTTC.